This is a list of T cell receptor beta chains from one sample in a study of T-cell reconstitution after alpha-beta-depleted transplantation in children. In TCRdb, the PCR reads were re-called with MiXCR into one record per CDR3 protein. The table lists about 370,000 distinct CDR3 sequences, around 21% of them singletons, with approximately 3.9% in the top ten. Sequencing was performed on PBMCs from the stem cell graft donor, taken from the stem cell graft. The receptors were sampled from a human donor who donated a stem cell graft to a child with acute myeloid leukemia. The CDR3 runs from the conserved cysteine through the conserved F or W. The order of the fields is clone size, J gene, V gene, D gene, CDR3 protein, CDR3 DNA. A D gene is named only where the DNA matches it firmly. Rows may omit the clone size; those that give it use once, few, many or a size class.

few,TRBJ1-5,TRBV12-3/TRBV12-4,.,CASSLARAQPQHF,TGTGCCAGCAGTTTGGCCCGTGCTCAGCCCCAGCATTTT
.,TRBJ2-5,TRBV7-9,.,CASSLAPGRGKTQYF,TGTGCCAGCAGCTTAGCGCCCGGCAGGGGAAAGACCCAGTACTTC
few,TRBJ2-4,TRBV6-5,TRBD2,CASSSLLTSGRNIQYF,TGTGCCAGCAGTTCCCTCCTAACTAGCGGGAGAAACATTCAGTACTTC
.,TRBJ2-2,TRBV2,.,CASSGGLYGELFF,TGTGCCAGCAGTGGCGGACTGTACGGGGAGCTGTTTTTT
few,TRBJ2-5,TRBV9,.,CASSVGVSQETQYF,TGTGCCAGCAGCGTCGGGGTATCCCAAGAGACCCAGTACTTC
.,TRBJ2-1,TRBV28,TRBD2,CASSGAGGSYNEQFF,TGTGCCAGCAGCGGGGCGGGGGGTTCCTACAATGAGCAGTTCTTC
few,TRBJ2-3,TRBV6-1,TRBD2,CACAGTSGFTDTQYF,TGTGCCTGCGCCGGGACTAGCGGATTCACAGATACGCAGTATTTT
.,TRBJ2-1,TRBV5-6,TRBD1,CASTQVPGTGYNEQFF,TGTGCCAGCACCCAAGTTCCGGGGACAGGCTACAATGAGCAGTTCTTC
once,TRBJ1-5,TRBV11-2,.,CASSKGQHSNQPQHF,TGTGCCAGCAGCAAAGGACAGCATAGCAATCAGCCCCAGCATTTT
many,TRBJ2-1,TRBV4-1,.,CASSQVTALGEQFF,TGCGCCAGCAGCCAAGTTACAGCGTTGGGTGAGCAGTTCTTC
many,TRBJ2-1,TRBV20-1,.,CSARDLSNEQFF,TGCAGTGCTAGAGATTTATCGAATGAGCAGTTCTTC
.,TRBJ2-7,TRBV2,.,CASSEWQGFSYEQYF,TGTGCCAGCAGTGAATGGCAGGGGTTTTCCTACGAGCAGTACTTC
few,TRBJ2-7,TRBV2,.,CASSEGRGHTSYEQYF,TGTGCCAGCAGTGAAGGGCGGGGACACACTTCCTACGAGCAGTACTTC
few,TRBJ2-3,TRBV5-1,TRBD2,CASSLALAGTDTQYF,TGCGCCAGCAGCTTGGCACTAGCGGGCACAGATACGCAGTATTTT
.,TRBJ2-2,TRBV2,TRBD1,CASSEQGALGELFF,TGTGCCAGCAGTGAACAGGGGGCATTAGGAGAGCTGTTTTTT
.,TRBJ2-5,TRBV20-1,TRBD2,CSARVRREAQETQYF,TGCAGTGCTAGGGTCCGTCGGGAGGCACAAGAGACCCAGTACTTC
many,TRBJ1-1,TRBV20-1,.,CSASQGGRNEAFF,TGCAGTGCTAGCCAGGGAGGTCGGAATGAAGCTTTCTTT
.,TRBJ2-1,TRBV7-9,TRBD2,CASSPLSGRAENEQFF,TGTGCCAGCAGCCCACTAAGCGGGAGGGCCGAGAATGAGCAGTTCTTC
many,TRBJ1-1,TRBV7-3,TRBD1,CASSSDRGYNTEAFF,TGTGCCAGCAGCTCGGACAGGGGATATAACACTGAAGCTTTCTTT
few,TRBJ2-7,TRBV27,.,CASSLVGSGPGTSYEQYF,TGTGCCAGCAGTTTAGTGGGATCGGGACCGGGGACCTCCTACGAGCAGTACTTC
few,TRBJ2-1,TRBV12-3/TRBV12-4,.,CASSSRTDSYNEQFF,TGTGCCAGCAGTTCAAGGACGGACTCCTACAATGAGCAGTTCTTC
.,TRBJ2-5,TRBV5-1,TRBD1,CASSWTGGGETQYF,TGCGCCAGCAGCTGGACAGGGGGCGGGGAGACCCAGTACTTC
.,TRBJ2-7,TRBV25-1,.,CASSGGLIYEQYF,TGTGCCAGCAGTGGGGGACTTATCTACGAGCAGTACTTC
.,TRBJ2-1,TRBV28,.,CASSSWAIAGESSYNEQFF,TGTGCCAGCAGTTCCTGGGCCATTGCGGGTGAGAGCTCCTACAATGAGCAGTTCTTC
.,TRBJ2-3,TRBV12-3/TRBV12-4,TRBD1,CASTDRGFTDTQYF,TGTGCCAGCACCGACAGGGGATTCACAGATACGCAGTATTTT
few,TRBJ2-7,TRBV12-3/TRBV12-4,TRBD2,CASTTGTSGMGEQYF,TGTGCCAGCACCACAGGGACTAGCGGGATGGGGGAGCAGTACTTC
many,TRBJ2-1,TRBV29-1,.,CSAPGQTYNEQFF,TGCAGCGCACCGGGCCAGACCTACAATGAGCAGTTCTTC
.,TRBJ2-5,TRBV12-3/TRBV12-4,TRBD1,CASSQQGLAETQYF,TGTGCCAGCAGTCAACAGGGGCTTGCAGAGACCCAGTACTTC
.,TRBJ1-2,TRBV6-1,TRBD1,CASRGQSNYGYTF,TGTGCCAGCAGGGGACAGTCTAACTATGGCTACACCTTC
.,TRBJ2-7,TRBV15,TRBD1,CATSNTPYSGGYEQYF,TGTGCCACCAGCAACACACCCTACTCAGGGGGCTACGAGCAGTACTTC
few,TRBJ2-1,TRBV12-3/TRBV12-4,TRBD2,CASSFAGGTYNEQFF,TGTGCCAGCAGTTTCGCGGGGGGAACCTACAATGAGCAGTTCTTC
many,TRBJ2-1,TRBV7-2,TRBD1,CASSPRTGYNEQFF,TGTGCCAGCAGCCCTCGGACAGGATACAATGAGCAGTTCTTC
.,TRBJ2-5,TRBV12-5,TRBD2,CASGPGTSETQYF,TGTGCTAGTGGTCCGGGGACTAGCGAGACCCAGTACTTC
.,TRBJ2-3,TRBV7-3,.,CASSLAGFDTQYF,TGTGCCAGCAGCCTTGCTGGTTTTGATACGCAGTATTTT
.,TRBJ2-3,TRBV29-1,TRBD2,CSVETSGRALDTQYF,TGCAGCGTTGAAACTAGCGGGAGGGCTCTAGATACGCAGTATTTT
many,TRBJ1-5,TRBV20-1,.,CSASPGNQPQHF,TGCAGTGCTAGCCCGGGGAATCAGCCCCAGCATTTT